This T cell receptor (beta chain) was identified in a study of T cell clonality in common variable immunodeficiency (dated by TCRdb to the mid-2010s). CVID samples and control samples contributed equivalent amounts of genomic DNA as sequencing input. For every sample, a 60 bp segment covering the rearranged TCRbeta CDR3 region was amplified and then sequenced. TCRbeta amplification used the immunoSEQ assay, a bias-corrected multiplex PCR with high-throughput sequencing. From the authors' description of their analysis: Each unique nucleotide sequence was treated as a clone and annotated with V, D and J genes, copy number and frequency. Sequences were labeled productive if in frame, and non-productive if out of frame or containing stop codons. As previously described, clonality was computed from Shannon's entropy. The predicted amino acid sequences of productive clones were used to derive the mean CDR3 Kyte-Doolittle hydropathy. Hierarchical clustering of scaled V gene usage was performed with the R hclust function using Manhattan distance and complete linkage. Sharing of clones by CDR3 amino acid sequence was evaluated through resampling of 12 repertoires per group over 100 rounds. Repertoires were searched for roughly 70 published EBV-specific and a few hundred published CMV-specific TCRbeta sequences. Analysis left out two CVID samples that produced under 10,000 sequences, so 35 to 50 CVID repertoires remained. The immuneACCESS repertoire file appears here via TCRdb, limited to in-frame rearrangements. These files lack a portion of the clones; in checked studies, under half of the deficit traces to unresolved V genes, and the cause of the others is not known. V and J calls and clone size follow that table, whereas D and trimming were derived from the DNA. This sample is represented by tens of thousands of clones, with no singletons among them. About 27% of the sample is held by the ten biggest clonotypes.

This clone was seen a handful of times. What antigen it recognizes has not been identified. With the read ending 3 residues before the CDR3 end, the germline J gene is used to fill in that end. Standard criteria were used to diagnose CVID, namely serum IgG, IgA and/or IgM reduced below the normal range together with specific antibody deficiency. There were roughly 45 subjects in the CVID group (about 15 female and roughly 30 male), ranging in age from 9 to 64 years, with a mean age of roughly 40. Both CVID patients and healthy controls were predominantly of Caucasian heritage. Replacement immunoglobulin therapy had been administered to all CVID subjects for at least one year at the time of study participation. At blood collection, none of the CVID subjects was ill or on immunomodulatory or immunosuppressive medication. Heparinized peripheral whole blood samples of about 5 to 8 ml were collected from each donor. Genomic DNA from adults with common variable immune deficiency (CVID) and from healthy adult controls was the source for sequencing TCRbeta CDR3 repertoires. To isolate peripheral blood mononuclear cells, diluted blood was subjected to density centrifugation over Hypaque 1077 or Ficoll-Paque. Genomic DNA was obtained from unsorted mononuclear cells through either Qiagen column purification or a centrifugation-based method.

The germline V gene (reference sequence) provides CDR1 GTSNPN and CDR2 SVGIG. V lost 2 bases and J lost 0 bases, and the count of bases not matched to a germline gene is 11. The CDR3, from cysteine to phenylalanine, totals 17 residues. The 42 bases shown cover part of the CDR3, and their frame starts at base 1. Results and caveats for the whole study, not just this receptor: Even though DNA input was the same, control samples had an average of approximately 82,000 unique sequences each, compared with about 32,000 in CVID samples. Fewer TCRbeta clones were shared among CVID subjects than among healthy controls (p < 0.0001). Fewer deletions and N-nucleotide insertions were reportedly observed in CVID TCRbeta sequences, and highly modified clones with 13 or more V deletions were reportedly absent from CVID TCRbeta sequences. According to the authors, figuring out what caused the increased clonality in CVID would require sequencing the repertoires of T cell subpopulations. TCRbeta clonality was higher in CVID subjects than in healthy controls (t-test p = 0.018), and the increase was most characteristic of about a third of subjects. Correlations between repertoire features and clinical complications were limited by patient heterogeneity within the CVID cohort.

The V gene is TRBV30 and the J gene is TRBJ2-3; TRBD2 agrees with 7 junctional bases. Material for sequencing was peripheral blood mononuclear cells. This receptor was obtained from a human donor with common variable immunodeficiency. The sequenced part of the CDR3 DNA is TGTGCCTGGAGTTCGGGGGAAGCGGGATTAAGCACAGATACG. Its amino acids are CAWSSGEAGLSTDT. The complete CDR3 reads CAWSSGEAGLSTDTQYF.